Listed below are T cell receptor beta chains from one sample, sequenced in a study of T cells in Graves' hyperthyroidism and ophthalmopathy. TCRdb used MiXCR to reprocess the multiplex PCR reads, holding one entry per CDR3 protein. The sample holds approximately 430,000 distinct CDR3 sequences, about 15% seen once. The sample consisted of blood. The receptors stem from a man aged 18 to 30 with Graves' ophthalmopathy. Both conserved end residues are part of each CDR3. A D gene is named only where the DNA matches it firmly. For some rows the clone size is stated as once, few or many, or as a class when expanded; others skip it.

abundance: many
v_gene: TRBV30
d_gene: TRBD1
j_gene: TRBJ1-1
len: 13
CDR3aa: CAWSWTGTDEAFF
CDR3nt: TGTGCCTGGAGCTGGACAGGCACGGACGAAGCTTTCTTT

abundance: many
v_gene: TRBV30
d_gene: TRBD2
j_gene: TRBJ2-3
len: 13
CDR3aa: CAWSGGGADTQYF
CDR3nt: TGTGCCTGGAGTGGGGGGGGAGCAGATACGCAGTATTTT

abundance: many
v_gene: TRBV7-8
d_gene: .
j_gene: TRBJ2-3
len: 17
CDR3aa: CASSLGRQGGGTDTQYF
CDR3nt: TGTGCCAGCAGCTTAGGAAGACAGGGCGGGGGCACAGATACGCAGTATTTT

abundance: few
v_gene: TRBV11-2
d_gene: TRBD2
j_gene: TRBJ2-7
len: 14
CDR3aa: CASSLVGGIHGQYF
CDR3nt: TGTGCCAGCAGCTTAGTCGGGGGGATCCACGGGCAGTACTTC

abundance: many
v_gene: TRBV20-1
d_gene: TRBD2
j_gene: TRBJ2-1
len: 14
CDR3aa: CSASPGGPYNEQFF
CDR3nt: TGCAGTGCTAGCCCGGGAGGACCTTACAATGAGCAGTTCTTC

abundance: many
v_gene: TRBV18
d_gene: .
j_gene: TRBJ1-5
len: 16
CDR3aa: CASSPPGLGNDQPQHF
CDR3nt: TGTGCCAGCTCACCACCGGGGTTGGGGAACGATCAGCCCCAGCATTTT

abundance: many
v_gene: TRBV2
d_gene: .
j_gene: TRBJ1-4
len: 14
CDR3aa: CASSEGEGDEKLFF
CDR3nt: TGTGCCAGCAGTGAAGGCGAGGGTGATGAAAAACTGTTTTTT

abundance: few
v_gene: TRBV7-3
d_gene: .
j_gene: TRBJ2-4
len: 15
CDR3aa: CASSIKDGAKNIQYF
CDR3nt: TGTGCCAGCAGCATTAAGGACGGAGCCAAAAACATTCAGTACTTC

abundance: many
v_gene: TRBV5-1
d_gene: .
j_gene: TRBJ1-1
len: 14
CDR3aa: CASSLAPGITEAFF
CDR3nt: TGCGCCAGCAGCTTGGCCCCAGGGATCACTGAAGCTTTCTTT

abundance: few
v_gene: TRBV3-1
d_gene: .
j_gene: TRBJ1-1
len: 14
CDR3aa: CASSQHGQNTEAFF
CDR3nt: TGTGCCAGCAGCCAACATGGTCAGAACACTGAAGCTTTCTTT

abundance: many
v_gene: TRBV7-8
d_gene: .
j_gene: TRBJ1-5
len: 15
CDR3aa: CASSSASHSNQPQHF
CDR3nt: TGTGCCAGCAGCTCGGCCAGCCATAGCAATCAGCCCCAGCATTTT

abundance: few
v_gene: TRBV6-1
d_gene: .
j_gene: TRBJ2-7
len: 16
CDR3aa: CASSNAPAIVGNEQYF
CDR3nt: TGTGCCAGCAGTAACGCCCCCGCTATAGTCGGTAATGAGCAGTACTTC

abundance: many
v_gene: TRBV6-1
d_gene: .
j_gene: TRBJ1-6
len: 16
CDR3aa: CASSDTQWGYNSPLHF
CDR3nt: TGTGCCAGCAGTGACACACAATGGGGATATAATTCACCCCTCCACTTT

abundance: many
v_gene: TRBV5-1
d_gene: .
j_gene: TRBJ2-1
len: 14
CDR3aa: CASSLGQTHNEQFF
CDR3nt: TGCGCCAGCAGCTTAGGACAGACTCACAATGAGCAGTTCTTC

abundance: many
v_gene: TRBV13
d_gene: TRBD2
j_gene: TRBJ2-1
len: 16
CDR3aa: CASGERAGERVYEQFF
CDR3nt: TGTGCCAGCGGGGAGAGAGCGGGAGAAAGAGTATACGAGCAGTTCTTC

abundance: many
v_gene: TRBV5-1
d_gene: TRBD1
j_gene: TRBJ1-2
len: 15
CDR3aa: CASSQGQGPNYGYTF
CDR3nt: TGCGCCAGCAGCCAAGGACAGGGCCCTAACTATGGCTACACCTTC

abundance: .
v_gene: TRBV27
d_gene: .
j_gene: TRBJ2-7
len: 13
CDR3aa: CASSLSGLGEQYF
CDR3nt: TGTGCCAGCAGTTTATCAGGTCTCGGCGAGCAGTACTTC

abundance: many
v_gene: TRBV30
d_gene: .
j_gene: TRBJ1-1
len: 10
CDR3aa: CAWSRAEAFF
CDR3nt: TGTGCCTGGAGTAGGGCTGAAGCTTTCTTT

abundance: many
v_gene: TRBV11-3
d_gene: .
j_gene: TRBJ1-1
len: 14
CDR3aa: CASSLGAAKPEAFF
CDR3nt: TGTGCCAGCAGCTTAGGGGCAGCGAAACCTGAAGCTTTCTTT

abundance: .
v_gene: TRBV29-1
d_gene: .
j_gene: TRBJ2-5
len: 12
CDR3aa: CSVTGSGETQYF
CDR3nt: TGCAGCGTAACAGGGTCGGGGGAGACCCAGTACTTC

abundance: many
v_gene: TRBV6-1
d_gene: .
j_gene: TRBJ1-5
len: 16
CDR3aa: CASSEDGGFPNQPQHF
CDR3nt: TGTGCCAGCAGTGAAGACGGGGGGTTCCCCAATCAGCCCCAGCATTTT

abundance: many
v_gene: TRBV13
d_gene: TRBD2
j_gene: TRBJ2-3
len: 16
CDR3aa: CASSQLAGDSTDTQYF
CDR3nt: TGTGCCAGCAGTCAACTAGCGGGGGATAGCACAGATACGCAGTATTTT

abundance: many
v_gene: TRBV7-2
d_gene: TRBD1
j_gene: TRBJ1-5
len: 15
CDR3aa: CASSVRTGGDQPQHF
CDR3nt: TGTGCCAGCAGCGTCCGGACAGGGGGGGATCAGCCCCAGCATTTT

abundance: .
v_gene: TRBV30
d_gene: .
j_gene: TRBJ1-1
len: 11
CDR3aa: CAWQQNTEAFF
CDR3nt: TGTGCCTGGCAGCAGAACACTGAAGCTTTCTTT

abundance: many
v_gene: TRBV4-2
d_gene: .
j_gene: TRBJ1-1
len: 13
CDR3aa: CASSPTGVTEAFF
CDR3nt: TGTGCCAGCAGCCCGACAGGTGTCACTGAAGCTTTCTTT

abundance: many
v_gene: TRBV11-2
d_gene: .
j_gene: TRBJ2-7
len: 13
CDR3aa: CASSLGHAYEQYF
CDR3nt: TGTGCCAGCAGCTTGGGTCACGCCTACGAGCAGTACTTC

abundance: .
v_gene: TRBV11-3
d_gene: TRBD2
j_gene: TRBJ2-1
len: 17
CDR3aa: CASSSWTSGGTYNEQFF
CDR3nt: TGTGCCAGCAGCTCCTGGACTAGCGGGGGGACCTACAATGAGCAGTTCTTC

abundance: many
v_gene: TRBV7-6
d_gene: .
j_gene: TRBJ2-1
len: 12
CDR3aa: CASSLAPYEQFF
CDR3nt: TGTGCCAGCAGCTTAGCTCCCTATGAGCAGTTCTTC

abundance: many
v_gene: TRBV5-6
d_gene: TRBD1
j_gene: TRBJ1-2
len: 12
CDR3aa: CASSGTDYGYTF
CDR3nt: TGTGCCAGCAGCGGGACAGACTATGGCTACACCTTC

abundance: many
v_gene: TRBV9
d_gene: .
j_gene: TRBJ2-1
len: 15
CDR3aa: CASSVGGQSRNEQFF
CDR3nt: TGTGCCAGCAGCGTAGGGGGACAAAGCAGGAATGAGCAGTTCTTC

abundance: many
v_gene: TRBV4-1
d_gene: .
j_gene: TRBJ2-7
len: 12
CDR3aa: CASSGNSYEQYF
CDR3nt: TGCGCCAGTTCCGGGAACTCCTACGAGCAGTACTTC

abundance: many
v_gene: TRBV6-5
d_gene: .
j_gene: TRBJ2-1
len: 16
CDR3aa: CASSYLSQGPYNEQFF
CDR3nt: TGTGCCAGCAGTTACTTGTCCCAGGGTCCCTACAATGAGCAGTTCTTC

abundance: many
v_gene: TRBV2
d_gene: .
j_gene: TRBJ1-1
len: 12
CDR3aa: CARGAQDTEAFF
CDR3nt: TGTGCCAGGGGAGCCCAGGACACTGAAGCTTTCTTT

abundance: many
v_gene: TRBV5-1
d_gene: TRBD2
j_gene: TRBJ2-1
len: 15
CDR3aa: CASSSSGRAVDEQFF
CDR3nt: TGCGCCAGCAGCTCTAGCGGGAGGGCCGTCGATGAGCAGTTCTTC

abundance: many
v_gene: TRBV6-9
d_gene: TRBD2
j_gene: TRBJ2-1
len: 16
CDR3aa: CASTKEGTSGCYEQFF
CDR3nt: TGTGCCAGCACCAAGGAAGGGACTAGCGGCTGTTATGAGCAGTTCTTC

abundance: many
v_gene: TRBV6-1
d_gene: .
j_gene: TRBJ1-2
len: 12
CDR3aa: CASSEAGSRYTF
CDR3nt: TGTGCCAGCAGTGAAGCTGGCAGTCGCTACACCTTC

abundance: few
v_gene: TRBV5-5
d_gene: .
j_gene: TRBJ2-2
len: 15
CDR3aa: CASGLWGPGTGELFF
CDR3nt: TGTGCCAGCGGCTTGTGGGGGCCGGGCACCGGGGAGCTGTTTTTT

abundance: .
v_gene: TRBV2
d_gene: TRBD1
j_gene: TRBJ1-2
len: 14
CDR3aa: CASSIRDSNYGYTF
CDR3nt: TGTGCCAGCAGTATCCGGGACAGTAACTATGGCTACACCTTC

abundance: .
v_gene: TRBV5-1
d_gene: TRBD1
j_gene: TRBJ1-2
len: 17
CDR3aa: CASSSEDRGEVNYGYTF
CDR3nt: TGCGCCAGCAGCTCGGAGGACAGGGGAGAGGTTAACTATGGCTACACCTTC

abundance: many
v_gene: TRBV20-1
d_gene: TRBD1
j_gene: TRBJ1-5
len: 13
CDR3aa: CSAFTGVGQPQHF
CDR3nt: TGCAGTGCTTTTACAGGGGTCGGTCAGCCCCAGCATTTT

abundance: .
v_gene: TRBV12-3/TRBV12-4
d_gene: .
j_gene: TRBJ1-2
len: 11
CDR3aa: CATRSGYGYTF
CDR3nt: TGTGCCACACGTTCGGGCTATGGCTACACCTTC

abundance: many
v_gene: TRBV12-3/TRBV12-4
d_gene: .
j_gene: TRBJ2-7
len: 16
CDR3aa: CASSLVHGQSSYEQYF
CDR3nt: TGTGCCAGCAGTTTAGTACATGGACAGTCCTCCTACGAGCAGTACTTC

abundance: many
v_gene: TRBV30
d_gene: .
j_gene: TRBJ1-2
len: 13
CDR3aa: CAWSDAGAGGYTF
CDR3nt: TGTGCCTGGAGTGATGCGGGGGCGGGTGGCTACACCTTC

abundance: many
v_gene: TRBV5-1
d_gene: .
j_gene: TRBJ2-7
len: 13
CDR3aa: CASSLGRTYEQYF
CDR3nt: TGCGCCAGCAGCTTGGGACGGACCTACGAGCAGTACTTC

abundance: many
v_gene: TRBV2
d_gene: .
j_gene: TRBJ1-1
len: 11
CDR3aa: CASAGDTEAFF
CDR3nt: TGTGCCAGCGCCGGGGACACTGAAGCTTTCTTT

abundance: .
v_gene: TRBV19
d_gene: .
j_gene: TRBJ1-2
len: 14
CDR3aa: CASSGGEINYGYTF
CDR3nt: TGTGCCAGTTCAGGAGGGGAGATTAACTATGGCTACACCTTC

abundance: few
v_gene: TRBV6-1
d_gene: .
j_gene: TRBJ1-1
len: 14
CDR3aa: CATQGDGWNTEAFF
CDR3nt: TGTGCCACTCAAGGGGACGGTTGGAACACTGAAGCTTTCTTT